Below, 27 T cell receptor beta chains from the same sample are listed, as sequenced in a study of blood T cell repertoires in COVID-19. Assay: immunoSEQ multiplex PCR; the TCRdb copy retains only in-frame clones and omits some. The data hold some 120,000 clones, with more than 80% observed a single time. What was sequenced was peripheral blood. Receptors originate from a human donor in a cohort sampled during active COVID-19.

This chain connects TRBV5-8 to TRBJ1-1, with a tentative D call TRBD1 (5 bases). With 3 bases removed from V and 0 bases from J, the gap between germline ends came to 15 bases. CDR3 length equals 16 residues. Germline V gives CDR1 SGHTS, CDR2 YDEGEE. The CDR3 is CASSWDSDALNTEAFF. The DNA for the CDR3 is TGTGCCAGCAGCTGGGACTCTGACGCCCTGAACACTGAAGCTTTCTTT.

J is TRBJ2-1 and V is TRBV20-1, with 12 bases identical to TRBD2. From germline, CDR1 is DFQATT and CDR2 SNEGSKA (reference sequence). With V trimmed by 3 bases and J by 9 bases, 6 bases remained unmatched. CDR3 length: 14 residues. DNA of the CDR3: TGCAGTGCTAGTGTGCGGACTAGCGGGACTGAGCAGTTCTTC. Protein: CSASVRTSGTEQFF.

The rearrangement links TRBV19 to TRBJ1-4; TRBD1 matches 9 bases. J was trimmed by 6 bases and V by 1 base; bases with no gene match: 3. The CDR3 length is 15 residues. CDR1 LNHDA and CDR2 SQIVND come from the germline V gene (reference sequence). CDR3 nucleotides: TGTGCCAGTAGTATAGTGGGACAGGGCTATGAAAAACTGTTTTTT. It yields the protein CASSIVGQGYEKLFF.

The V call is TRBV6-5, the J call TRBJ1-2, with 7 bases matching TRBD1. The CDR3 runs to 16 residues. The germline V gene encodes CDR1 MNHEY and CDR2 SVGAGI. The V gene end was trimmed by 4 bases and the J gene end by 4 bases; junction bases not matched to a gene: 12. CDR3 sequence (DNA): TGTGCCAGCAGTTCCACCCCTTGGGACAGCACCTATGGCTACACCTTC. Its translation is CASSSTPWDSTYGYTF.

The chain has TRBV5-4 and TRBJ2-6, with TRBD2 matching 8 bases. Germline-derived CDR1 and CDR2 are SGHNT and YYREEE (reference sequence). Trimming at V came to 4 bases and at J to 0 bases, leaving 9 bases not matched to a gene. This CDR3 region has 18 residues. The CDR3 nucleotides are TGTGCCAGCAGCGTTCCGGCGGGGGGCTTCTCTGGGGCCAACGTCCTGACTTTC. It is translated as CASSVPAGGFSGANVLTF. Variable domain in full (rest from reference TRBV5-4 and TRBJ2-6): ETGVTQSPTHLIKTRGQQVTLRCSSQSGHNTVSWYQQALGQGPQFIFQYYREEENGRGNFPPRFSGLQFPNYSSELNVNALELDDSALYLCASSVPAGGFSGANVLTFGAGSRLTVL.

The rearrangement joins TRBV18 to TRBJ1-2, with a tentative D call TRBD1 (5 bases). The length of the CDR3 is 13 residues. Germline CDR1 is KGHSH and CDR2 is LQKENI. Trimming removed 3 bases from V and 8 bases from J, with 13 bases in between. The CDR3 nucleotides read TGTGCCAGCTCACCGCGGGGAGGGGAAGGCTACACCTTC. It translates to CASSPRGGEGYTF.

The V gene is TRBV10-3, the J gene TRBJ1-2, with D unresolved. Germline CDR1 and CDR2: ENHRY and SYGVKD. The CDR3 has 14 amino acids. Trimming pared 3 bases from V and 7 bases from J, leaving 15 bases between. CDR3 nucleotides: TGTGCCATCAGTGATTCACAGCTCTTAGGTGGCTACACCTTC. Amino acids: CAISDSQLLGGYTF.

The V call is TRBV4-2, the J call TRBJ2-3; D is ambiguous. The length of the CDR3 is 16 residues. Trimming cost V 0 bases and J 4 bases, with 14 bases left between them. The germline V gene encodes CDR1 LGHNA and CDR2 YNFKEQ. CDR3 sequence (DNA): TGTGCCAGCAGCCAAGAGGTAGCTGGATACCCAGATACGCAGTATTTT. Its translation: CASSQEVAGYPDTQYF.

The rearrangement joins TRBV11-2 to TRBJ2-3; D uncertain. The CDR3 has 13 amino acids. Germline assignment: CDR1 SGHAT and CDR2 FQNNGV. V lost 5 bases and J 1 base, leaving 7 bases between the germline ends. The CDR3 is CASSPPGTDTQYF. The DNA of the CDR3 is TGTGCCAGCAGCCCGCCGGGCACAGATACGCAGTATTTT.

This sequence joins TRBV30 and TRBJ1-1; 9 bases agree with TRBD1. The germline gives CDR1 GTSNPN, CDR2 SVGIG (reference sequence). CDR3 length equals 14 residues. J lost 6 bases, V lost 3 bases, and 8 bases had no gene match. The CDR3 DNA reads as TGTGCCTGGAGGAGACAGGGGGATTTCGCTGAAGCTTTCTTT. This encodes CAWRRQGDFAEAFF.

This clone was detected only a few times. V and J are TRBV7-9 and TRBJ2-1; D is unresolved. The V end was cut by 3 bases, the J end by 10 bases, with 7 bases between. The V gene's germline CDR1 is SEHNR and CDR2 FQNEAQ (reference sequence). The CDR3 covers 11 residues. CDR3 DNA: TGTGCCAGCAGCTTTAGCTGGGAGCAGTTCTTC. Translated: CASSFSWEQFF.

This chain links TRBV7-2 with TRBJ2-2; TRBD2 agrees at 7 bases. Germline CDR1 SGHTA, CDR2 FQGNSA. The CDR3 has 15 residues. After removal of 1 base from V and 5 bases from J, the junction contained 4 bases not matched to a gene. The CDR3 bases are TGTGCCAGCAGCTTAGAGCTGGGGGGGACCGGGGAGCTGTTTTTT. It encodes CASSLELGGTGELFF.

The V and J genes are TRBV10-3 and TRBJ1-1; D gene uncertain. The CDR3 totals 11 residues. In germline, CDR1 is ENHRY, CDR2 SYGVKD. V dropped 4 bases and J dropped 7 bases, with 7 bases sitting between them. DNA for the CDR3: TGTGCCATCAGTGGAGGTTTTGAAGCTTTCTTT. This translates into CAISGGFEAFF.

This chain links TRBV12-1 with TRBJ2-7; no check of the table's D call, TRBD2, against the DNA was made. TRBV12-1 is listed as a pseudogene. The CDR3 is 13 residues long. For the CDR3, the DNA is TGTGCCAAATCGACTAGCGTTCCCTACGAGCAGTACGTC. Protein: CAKSTSVPYEQYV.

The genes are TRBV25-1 and TRBJ2-5; D remains ambiguous. Germline values: CDR1 MGHDK, CDR2 SYGVNS. The germline V and J ends were trimmed by 4 bases and 2 bases, with 2 bases remaining between them. The CDR3 covers 11 residues. The CDR3 sequence: CASSAQETQYF. The CDR3 nucleotides read TGTGCCAGCAGTGCTCAAGAGACCCAGTACTTC.

To note about this clone: This same CDR3 is encoded by further DNA sequences in the sample. The chain uses TRBV5-4 and TRBJ1-6, with D perhaps matching TRBD1 (5 bases). Trimming pared 0 bases from V and 4 bases from J, leaving 8 bases between. The CDR3 extends over 15 amino acids. Germline assignment: CDR1 SGHNT and CDR2 YYREEE (reference sequence). CDR3 amino acids: CASSLEGAYNSPLHF. CDR3 nucleotide sequence: TGTGCCAGCAGCTTGGAAGGGGCTTATAATTCACCCCTCCACTTT.

CDR3 in amino acids: CAWSGLNSNQPQHF. Written as DNA, the CDR3 is TGTGCCTGGTCCGGTCTGAATAGCAATCAGCCCCAGCATTTT. The rearrangement joins TRBV30 to TRBJ1-5; no definite D call. Trimming removed 5 bases at V and 0 bases at J, with 11 bases between. Germline V CDR1 and CDR2: GTSNPN, SVGIG (reference sequence). The CDR3 sequence is 14 residues long. Using reference TRBV30 and TRBJ1-5 for the parts outside the CDR3, the full variable domain is SQTIHQWPATLVQPVGSPLSLECTVEGTSNPNLYWYRQAAGRGLQLLFYSVGIGQISSEVPQNLSASRPQDRQFILSSKKLLLSDSGFYLCAWSGLNSNQPQHFGDGTRLSIL.

The rearrangement uses TRBV25-1 and TRBJ2-7; unclear D gene. The CDR3 is made up of 14 amino acids. Germline-derived CDR1 and CDR2 are MGHDK and SYGVNS. Trimming took 6 bases from V and 5 from J, leaving 17 bases between them. CDR3 loop: CASSGFYPSDEQYV. The CDR3 nucleotides read TGTGCCAGCAGCGGGTTCTATCCATCGGACGAGCAGTACGTC.

The gene calls are TRBV6-2 or TRBV6-3 and TRBJ1-1; D unresolved. The CDR3 is 14 residues long. The V gene's germline CDR1 is MNHEY and CDR2 SVGEGT. Trimming took 0 bases from V and 7 from J, leaving 12 bases between them. CDR3 residues: CASSYSIRQNEAFF. The CDR3 DNA is TGTGCCAGCAGTTACTCGATCAGGCAGAATGAAGCTTTCTTT.

V is TRBV7-9 and J is TRBJ2-3; 11 positions agree with TRBD2. The V and J ends lost 4 bases and 2 bases, in that order; junction bases with no gene match: 5. The CDR3 loop spans 16 amino acids. Germline values: CDR1 SEHNR, CDR2 FQNEAQ (reference sequence). CDR3 bases: TGTGCCAGCAGCTCAAAACTAGCGGGAGCCACAGATACGCAGTATTTT. Its translation is CASSSKLAGATDTQYF.

This chain links TRBV9 with TRBJ2-1; 11 bases match TRBD2. Germline loops: CDR1 SGDLS, CDR2 YYNGEE. J was trimmed by 7 bases and V by 3 bases; bases with no gene match: 6. The CDR3 spans 15 residues. CDR3 residues: CASSELAGVRNEQFF. The CDR3 DNA sequence: TGTGCCAGCAGCGAACTAGCGGGAGTTAGGAATGAGCAGTTCTTC.

The chain uses TRBV7-6 and TRBJ2-1; 9 bases agree with TRBD2. Germline V gives CDR1 SGHVS, CDR2 FNYEAQ. V shed 4 bases, J shed 9 bases, and the junction held 7 bases outside the gene matches. This CDR3 is 14 amino acids long. CDR3 nucleotide sequence: TGTGCCAGCAGCTCGCGCGGGGGGGCGTTTGAGCAGTTCTTC. Its translation is CASSSRGGAFEQFF.

This chain links TRBV13 with TRBJ2-2; 12 positions match TRBD2. This CDR3 is 17 amino acids long. The J segment lost 5 bases and the V segment lost 4 bases, leaving 8 bases of the junction unmatched. Germline V CDR1 and CDR2: PRHDT, FYEKMQ (reference sequence). The CDR3 region has the DNA TGTGCCAGCAGCTCCCCCGGGACTAGCGGGTTTACCGGGGAGCTGTTTTTT. Translation: CASSSPGTSGFTGELFF.

This clone has only a few counts. The chain links TRBV3-1 (or the pseudogene TRBV3-2) to TRBJ2-3, with 7 nucleotides matching TRBD2. Germline assignment: CDR1 LGHDT and CDR2 YNNKEL (reference sequence). The J segment lost 2 bases and the V segment lost 0 bases, leaving 5 bases of the junction unmatched. The CDR3 is 16 residues long. The CDR3 bases are TGTGCCAGCAGCCAAGAAATGGCGGGAGCCACAGATACGCAGTATTTT. The encoded protein is CASSQEMAGATDTQYF.

This clone was found a few times. The chain couples TRBV19 to TRBJ2-1, with D maybe TRBD1 (5 bases). V gave up 3 bases and J gave up 4 bases, with 13 bases separating them. The germline V gene encodes CDR1 LNHDA and CDR2 SQIVND (reference sequence). The CDR3 totals 15 residues. CDR3 bases: TGTGCCAGTAGTATTCGGCAGGGTGGGTACAATGAGCAGTTCTTC. Protein: CASSIRQGGYNEQFF.

J is TRBJ2-3 and V is TRBV19; TRBD2 aligns across 9 bases. Germline values: CDR1 LNHDA, CDR2 SQIVND (reference sequence). The CDR3 has 15 residues. V shed 3 bases, J shed 4 bases, and the junction held 5 bases outside the gene matches. The CDR3 coding sequence is TGTGCCAGTAGTATTTTTGCGGGAGGGCCAGATACGCAGTATTTT. This sequence encodes CASSIFAGGPDTQYF.

The chain carries TRBV30 and TRBJ2-6, with a tentative D call TRBD1 (6 bases). The germline V gene encodes CDR1 GTSNPN and CDR2 SVGIG (reference sequence). The CDR3 contains 11 residues. The V and J ends lost 4 bases and 12 bases respectively, with 10 bases between them. Written as DNA, the CDR3 is TGTGCCTGGAACCCGGACAGCGTCCTGACTTTC. As protein: CAWNPDSVLTF.